The TCR beta chain described here comes from a study of blood T cells in healthy people across ages. This clonotype was seen more than once but under ten times. Its cognate antigen is unknown. Germline-derived CDR1 and CDR2 are SSHAT and FNYEAQ (reference sequence). CDR3 length: 14 residues. The V end was cut by 8 bases, the J end by 0 bases, with 8 bases between. Broader study findings: Diversity of TCR beta correlated strongly with naive T cell percentage. Roughly linearly, TCR beta diversity per million T cells fell as age increased.

Then a second PCR, running about 6 to 12 cycles, was carried out with a sample-barcoded 5' primer and a J-beta primer mix. In TCRdb, the 5' RACE reads were re-called with MiXCR into one record per CDR3 protein. The sample consists of approximately 2,000,000 distinct CDR3 sequences, roughly two fifths of them appearing once. This chain uses TRBV7-7 with TRBJ2-6; D gene unclear. The sample was blood. The clonotype was recovered from a human donor in good health. The CDR3: CASARTSGANVLTF. CDR3 nucleotides: TGTGCCAGCGCCCGCACCTCTGGGGCCAACGTCCTGACTTTC.